Given below is one TCR beta chain in context. This entry comes from a study of T cells in narcolepsy. Assay used: immunoSEQ multiplex PCR; TCRdb lists only in-frame clones, some missing. This sample yields some 32,000 clones, of which 78% are seen a single time; 0.95% to 1.5% belongs to the top ten. Germline V CDR1 and CDR2: SEHNR, FQNEAQ (reference sequence). Trimming pared 3 bases from V and 0 bases from J, leaving 6 bases between. This CDR3 has 15 residues. The clonotype originates from a human donor with narcolepsy. The V gene is TRBV7-9, the J gene TRBJ2-6; the D is unclear. The sample taken for sequencing was CD45RA- memory CD4+ T cells from PBMCs. The CDR3 sequence is CASSLSPSGANVLTF. The CDR3 DNA reads TGTGCCAGCAGCTTGTCCCCCTCTGGGGCCAACGTCCTGACTTTC. The full variable domain, its missing parts supplied by reference TRBV7-9 and TRBJ2-6, is DTGVSQNPRHKITKRGQNVTFRCDPISEHNRLYWYRQTLGQGPEFLTYFQNEAQLEKSRLLSDRFSAERPKGSFSTLEIQRTEQGDSAMYLCASSLSPSGANVLTFGAGSRLTVL.